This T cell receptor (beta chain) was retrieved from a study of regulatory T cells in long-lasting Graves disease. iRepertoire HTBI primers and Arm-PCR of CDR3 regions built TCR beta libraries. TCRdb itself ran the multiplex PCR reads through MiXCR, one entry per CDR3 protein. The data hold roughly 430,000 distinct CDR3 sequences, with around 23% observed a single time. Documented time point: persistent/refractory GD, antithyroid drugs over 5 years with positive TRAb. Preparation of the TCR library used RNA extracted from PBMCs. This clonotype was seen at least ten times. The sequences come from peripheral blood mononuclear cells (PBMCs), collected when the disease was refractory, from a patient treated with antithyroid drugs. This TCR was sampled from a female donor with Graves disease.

The CDR3 sequence: CASSLRDRKVSGANVLTF. The CDR3 nucleotides are TGTGCCAGCAGTCTAAGGGACAGGAAAGTCTCTGGGGCCAACGTCCTGACTTTC. The J gene is TRBJ2-6, the V gene TRBV28, with 8 bases matching TRBD1. The CDR3 sequence is 18 residues long. Germline loops: CDR1 MDHEN, CDR2 SYDVKM. The ends lost 5 bases at V and 0 bases at J; junction bases unmatched: 9.